One sample yielded the 3 T cell receptor beta chains listed below, sequenced in a study of response to subunit inactivated influenza vaccine. From the RT-PCR reads, TCRdb called clonotypes with MiXCR, one entry per CDR3 protein. Of 530,000 or so distinct CDR3 sequences in the sample, roughly 15% are singletons; the top ten hold roughly 10%. Material: PBMCs from blood, obtained 11 to 12 days after vaccination. These receptors were taken from a man aged 50 to 60 who received an inactivated influenza vaccine.

The sample holds a few counts of this clonotype. This rearrangement joins TRBV24-1 to TRBJ2-3; D gene uncertain. CDR1 is KGHDR and CDR2 is SFDVKD in the germline V gene. V was trimmed by 3 bases and J by 1 base, leaving 13 bases between them. The length of the CDR3 is 16 residues. The CDR3 nucleotides read TGTGCCACCAGTGATCCGCAGAACCACCGCACAGATACGCAGTATTTT. It yields the protein CATSDPQNHRTDTQYF.

This clonotype was seen a few times. The chain links TRBV20-1 to TRBJ2-2, with no clear D. The germline CDR1 and CDR2 sequences are DFQATT and SNEGSKA (reference sequence). The V end was cut by 0 bases, the J end by 2 bases, with 13 bases between. The CDR3 sequence is 16 residues long. CDR3 amino acids: CSARDLKVANTGELFF. CDR3 nucleotide sequence: TGCAGTGCTAGAGATCTAAAGGTTGCCAACACCGGGGAGCTGTTTTTT.

The chain couples TRBV27 to TRBJ2-1, with TRBD2 identical over 9 bases. This CDR3 has 14 residues. J was trimmed by 6 bases and V by 7 bases; bases with no gene match: 7. From germline, CDR1 is MNHEY and CDR2 SMNVEV (reference sequence). CDR3 in DNA: TGTGCCAGCATAGGCCTAGCGGGAACCAATGAGCAGTTCTTC. Translation gives CASIGLAGTNEQFF.